This T cell receptor beta chain was sequenced during a study of molecular identifiers for immune sequencing clone quantification. This clonotype was seen ten or more times. TCRdb reanalysed the PCR reads using MiXCR and keeps one entry per CDR3 protein. The table includes about 10,000 distinct CDR3 sequences, about a fifth detected once. The J segment lost 6 bases and the V segment lost 5 bases, leaving 5 bases of the junction unmatched. Looked up from germline, CDR1 is SGHTA and CDR2 is FQGTGA. CDR3 size: 14 residues. J is TRBJ2-3 and V is TRBV7-3; 10 bases fit TRBD1. The specimen sequenced was naive CD8+ T cells from blood, with Jurkat cell RNA spiked in. The subset: FACS-sorted CD8+CD4-CCR7+CD45RA+ naive T cells. The source of this sequence is a human donor in good health. Some libraries in this study had Jurkat cell RNA spiked in. The CDR3 DNA sequence: TGTGCCAGCAGCCGGACAGGGGGGCGGGATACGCAGTATTTT. Protein: CASSRTGGRDTQYF.